Described below is a single T cell receptor (beta chain) sequence and its context. Antigen: not known. This may be a read error, as it is one base from a much larger clone. This entry comes from a study of blood T cells in healthy people across ages. Findings of the study overall: A roughly linear fall in TCR beta diversity per million T cells was seen with increasing age. Donor CMV infection status was unknown, possibly confounding age-related changes in expanded clonotypes.

A second PCR, run for about 6 to 11 cycles, used a sample-barcoded 5' primer plus a J-beta primer mix. TCRdb reanalysed the 5' RACE reads using MiXCR and keeps one entry per CDR3 protein. The table includes some 940,000 distinct CDR3 sequences, 25% to 30% detected once. CDR1 MGHDK and CDR2 SYGVNS come from the germline V gene. The CDR3 totals 16 residues. With V trimmed by 1 base and J by 2 bases, 7 bases remained unmatched. These same data were also listed under a study on T cells of mothers and their children. From that second work: Each donor was one of three healthy Caucasian mothers or one of their six children. Sequencing returned over 9.5 million TCR beta CDR3 reads per mother and 3 million to 3.5 million per child.

The chain couples TRBV25-1 to TRBJ1-2; 7 bases agree with TRBD1. Sequenced material: blood. The receptor was isolated from a woman between 40 and 50 years old in good health. CDR3 amino acids: CASSEFRDRENYGYTF. In DNA, the CDR3 is TGTGCCAGCAGTGAATTCCGAGACAGGGAGAACTATGGCTACACCTTC.